A selection of T cell receptor beta chains follows, all from one sample in a study of metastatic and nonmetastatic thyroid tumors. Using MiXCR, TCRdb reanalyzed the PCR reads. Of approximately 34,000 clones in the sample, about 17% were seen once. Sample: blood. These receptors originate from a female donor with papillary thyroid cancer or a benign thyroid nodule (not recorded which). Some clones in this sample may be carry-over from other donors' samples. The CDR3 runs from the conserved cysteine through the conserved F or W. D genes are given only for firm matches. The size of a clone is reported for some rows only, either as once, few or many, or as a class for expanded clones.

D | J | V | size | CDR3 | DNA
TRBD2 | TRBJ2-1 | TRBV4-1 | many | CASSHEGAGATYNEQFF | TGCGCCAGCAGCCATGAGGGTGCGGGAGCCACCTACAATGAGCAGTTCTTC
TRBD1 | TRBJ1-1 | TRBV5-1 | once | CASSLEGTGGLTEAFF | TGCGCCAGCAGCTTGGAAGGAACAGGGGGCTTAACTGAAGCTTTCTTT
- | TRBJ2-1 | TRBV12-3/TRBV12-4 | many | CASSLLSVSSYNEQFF | TGTGCCAGCAGTTTATTGTCTGTAAGCTCCTACAATGAGCAGTTCTTC
TRBD2 | TRBJ2-5 | TRBV15 | many | CATSRVLAGGRVKTQYF | TGTGCCACCAGCAGAGTTCTAGCGGGAGGGCGGGTGAAGACCCAGTACTTC
- | TRBJ1-1 | TRBV29-1 | many | CSVETRNTEAFF | TGCAGCGTTGAAACTAGGAACACTGAAGCTTTCTTT
- | TRBJ2-7 | TRBV27 | many | CASRTARSYEQYF | TGTGCCAGCAGGACGGCTCGCTCCTACGAGCAGTACTTC
TRBD2 | TRBJ2-2 | TRBV25-1 | - | CASSPRPGLSGGGSTGELFF | TGTGCCAGCAGTCCCCGACCCGGACTATCGGGAGGTGGTAGCACCGGGGAGCTGTTTTTT
- | TRBJ2-7 | TRBV20-1 | few | CSARMTGEQYF | TGCAGTGCCCGGATGACCGGCGAGCAGTACTTC
TRBD2 | TRBJ2-1 | TRBV7-9 | - | CAITPQGGRVEQFF | TGTGCCATAACTCCTCAAGGCGGGAGGGTTGAGCAGTTCTTC
- | TRBJ1-1 | TRBV5-1 | many | CASLEGVNTEAFF | TGCGCCAGTCTTGAGGGGGTTAACACTGAAGCTTTCTTT
- | TRBJ1-3 | TRBV30 | - | CAWRAVSRNTIYF | TGTGCCTGGAGGGCAGTGTCTCGAAACACAATATATTTT
- | TRBJ2-1 | TRBV28 | many | CASSTPDSVRQFF | TGTGCCAGCAGCACCCCCGACTCAGTTCGGCAGTTCTTC
TRBD1 | TRBJ1-1 | TRBV28 | few | CASSLPRGLTGEAEAFF | TGTGCCAGCAGTTTACCAAGGGGATTGACAGGGGAGGCTGAAGCTTTCTTT
- | TRBJ2-5 | TRBV6-1 | - | CASSGGRLISETQYF | TGTGCCAGCAGTGGAGGCCGCCTAATCAGTGAGACCCAGTACTTC
TRBD2 | TRBJ2-5 | TRBV20-1 | many | CSARSGRALETQYF | TGCAGTGCTAGAAGCGGGAGGGCCCTTGAGACCCAGTACTTC
TRBD1 | TRBJ2-1 | TRBV5-8 | many | CASSWGQSDEQFF | TGTGCCAGCAGCTGGGGACAGTCGGATGAGCAGTTCTTC
- | TRBJ2-7 | TRBV5-1 | - | CASSSRTEQRTYEQYF | TGCGCCAGCAGCTCCCGGACGGAACAAAGAACCTACGAGCAGTACTTC
- | TRBJ2-1 | TRBV6-1 | many | CASSEDSRNEQFF | TGTGCCAGCAGTGAAGATAGTAGGAATGAGCAGTTCTTC
- | TRBJ2-3 | TRBV24-1 | few | CATSRYFPSTDTQYF | TGTGCCACCAGTCGGTATTTCCCTAGCACAGATACGCAGTATTTT
- | TRBJ2-3 | TRBV27 | many | CASSLGAESSSTDTQYF | TGTGCCAGCAGTTTGGGGGCGGAGTCGTCTAGCACAGATACGCAGTATTTT
- | TRBJ1-3 | TRBV20-1 | many | CSAQSRSVGNTIYF | TGCAGTGCTCAAAGCCGGTCTGTAGGAAACACCATATATTTT
- | TRBJ1-6 | TRBV5-1 | many | CASRPTGTRGAPLHF | TGCGCCAGCAGACCGACTGGGACAAGAGGGGCACCCCTCCACTTT
- | TRBJ1-3 | TRBV7-3 | many | CASSPRQDGNTIYF | TGTGCCAGCAGCCCGAGACAGGATGGAAACACCATATATTTT
- | TRBJ1-6 | TRBV27 | many | CASSLYGAAFLEVALHF | TGTGCCAGCAGTTTATACGGGGCCGCGTTTCTCGAGGTGGCCCTCCACTTT
TRBD2 | TRBJ2-1 | TRBV11-2 | many | CASSLDPTSVSYNEQFF | TGTGCCAGCAGCTTAGATCCCACTAGCGTTTCCTACAATGAGCAGTTCTTC
TRBD2 | TRBJ2-1 | TRBV7-3 | many | CASSPDGTTYNEQFF | TGTGCCAGCAGCCCTGACGGGACTACGTACAATGAGCAGTTCTTC
TRBD2 | TRBJ2-7 | TRBV7-2 | - | CASRRGTSTYEQYF | TGTGCCAGCAGGCGAGGGACTAGTACCTACGAGCAGTACTTC
- | TRBJ2-7 | TRBV7-9 | many | CASSLAVSSYEQYF | TGTGCCAGCAGCTTGGCAGTTAGCTCCTACGAGCAGTACTTC
TRBD1 | TRBJ1-1 | TRBV6-1 | many | CASRRQGWTEAFF | TGTGCCAGCAGACGACAGGGATGGACTGAAGCTTTCTTT
- | TRBJ2-7 | TRBV18 | many | CASSPGGTPSYEQYF | TGTGCCAGCTCACCAGGCGGGACGCCTTCCTACGAGCAGTACTTC
- | TRBJ2-1 | TRBV12-3/TRBV12-4 | many | CASRSGQATYEQFF | TGTGCCAGCAGGTCCGGCCAAGCGACGTATGAGCAGTTCTTC
- | TRBJ2-1 | TRBV4-2 | few | CASSRGGSRSYNEQFF | TGTGCCAGCAGCCGAGGCGGCTCCCGCTCCTACAATGAGCAGTTCTTC
TRBD2 | TRBJ2-1 | TRBV5-6 | many | CASSLDGTSGAEQFF | TGTGCCAGCAGCTTGGATGGGACTAGCGGGGCCGAGCAGTTCTTC
- | TRBJ1-2 | TRBV27 | few | CASSSLVADNYCYTF | TGTGCCAGCAGTTCCCTCGTGGCGGATAACTATTGCTACACCTTC
- | TRBJ1-4 | TRBV20-1 | many | CSAPTGRTNEKLFF | TGCAGTGCCCCGACAGGAAGAACTAATGAAAAACTGTTTTTT
TRBD2 | TRBJ2-7 | TRBV20-1 | medium-sized | CSARALADSGGQYF | TGCAGTGCTAGGGCCCTAGCGGATTCGGGGGGGCAGTACTTC
- | TRBJ2-1 | TRBV7-9 | many | CASQGGVNEQFF | TGTGCCAGCCAAGGCGGGGTAAATGAGCAGTTCTTC
- | TRBJ2-7 | TRBV6-1 | medium-sized | CASILGDEQYF | TGTGCCAGCATCCTCGGTGACGAGCAGTACTTC
- | TRBJ2-7 | TRBV3-1 | many | CASSQFLLPYEQYF | TGTGCCAGCAGCCAATTCCTCCTTCCCTACGAGCAGTACTTC
TRBD2 | TRBJ2-5 | TRBV12-3/TRBV12-4 | many | CASSFGNLAGGTQETQYF | TGTGCCAGCAGTTTTGGGAACTTAGCGGGAGGTACGCAAGAGACCCAGTACTTC
- | TRBJ1-6 | TRBV9 | - | CASSVDSLSSYNSPLHF | TGTGCCAGCAGCGTAGACTCCTTGAGCTCCTATAATTCACCCCTCCACTTT